This passage covers 14 T cell receptor beta chains from one sample sequenced in a study of shared clonotypes between healthy human individuals. Profiled with immunoSEQ multiplex PCR; TCRdb holds only in-frame clones, not every one. The sample carries 850,000 to 1,200,000 clones, about 70% recorded once. The sample taken for sequencing was memory CD4+ T cells sorted from blood. Subset indicated: CD45RA-negative fraction. The origin of the receptors is a man between 18 and 35 years old in good health.

The chain combines TRBV5-6 with TRBJ2-1; D may match TRBD1 or TRBD2 (5 bases each). Deletions cut 3 bases from V and 7 bases from J, with 11 bases between. The germline V gene encodes CDR1 SGHDT and CDR2 YYEEEE. The CDR3 extends over 13 amino acids. This chain's CDR3 is CASSWGGGNEQFF. In DNA form, the CDR3 reads TGTGCCAGCAGCTGGGGTGGGGGAAATGAGCAGTTCTTC.

A note on this clone: The sample carries other DNA sequences with the same CDR3. The chain employs TRBV5-1 and TRBJ2-2; possibly TRBD1 for D (5 bases). There are 15 residues in the CDR3. Germline V lookup: CDR1 SGHRS, CDR2 YFSETQ. The V gene lost 0 bases and the J gene lost 4 bases, with 10 bases spanning the gap. Here the CDR3 DNA reads TGCGCCAGCAGCTTGGGGCAGGGCGGCACCGGGGAGCTGTTTTTT. This sequence encodes CASSLGQGGTGELFF.

The V gene is TRBV6-1, the J gene TRBJ2-7; 9 nucleotides align to TRBD1. Germline loops: CDR1 MNHNS, CDR2 SASEGT. With 11 bases clipped from V and 2 bases from J, the junction kept 10 bases outside the gene matches. This CDR3 is 14 amino acids long. The CDR3 reads CACATGQGAYEQYF. In DNA, the CDR3 is TGTGCCTGCGCGACGGGACAGGGTGCCTACGAGCAGTACTTC.

The chain uses TRBV7-6 and TRBJ1-2; weak D call: TRBD1 (6 bases). The CDR3 loop spans 16 amino acids. V lost 1 base to trimming and J lost 2 bases, with 14 bases between them. Per the germline V gene, CDR1 is SGHVS and CDR2 is FNYEAQ. The CDR3 spells CASSLVPEGHNYGYTF. For the CDR3, the DNA is TGTGCCAGCAGCTTAGTCCCTGAGGGACACAACTATGGCTACACCTTC.

This chain uses TRBV5-1 with TRBJ2-1, with 12 bases lining up with TRBD2. The CDR3 runs to 17 residues. Trimming at V came to 0 bases and at J to 7 bases, leaving 8 bases not matched to a gene. The germline V gene encodes CDR1 SGHRS and CDR2 YFSETQ. CDR3 DNA sequence: TGCGCCAGCAGCTTGGCCCTCCTAGCGGGAGGGCCGAATGAGCAGTTCTTC. It specifies CASSLALLAGGPNEQFF.

The rearrangement joins TRBV9 to TRBJ2-7, with D maybe TRBD2 (7 bases). The length of the CDR3 is 16 residues. Germline CDR1 reads SGDLS; CDR2 reads YYNGEE. The V end was cut by 0 bases, the J end by 3 bases, with 16 bases between. The CDR3 sequence: CASSVAPTGLVYEQYF. Here the CDR3 DNA reads TGTGCCAGCAGCGTAGCCCCGACAGGACTAGTCTACGAGCAGTACTTC. Supplemented by reference TRBV9 and TRBJ2-7, the full variable domain reads DSGVTQTPKHLITATGQRVTLRCSPRSGDLSVYWYQQSLDQGLQFLIQYYNGEERAKGNILERFSAQQFPDLHSELNLSSLELGDSALYFCASSVAPTGLVYEQYFGPGTRLTVT.

This clone came up once. The chain uses TRBV6-5 and TRBJ1-1, with a tentative D call TRBD1 (5 bases). Trimming removed 0 bases from V and 8 bases from J, with 10 bases in between. Germline V gene lookup returns CDR1 MNHEY and CDR2 SVGAGI. The CDR3 is 13 residues long. CDR3 amino acids: CASSYSGGVEAFF. CDR3 nucleotide sequence: TGTGCCAGCAGTTACTCGGGGGGGGTAGAAGCTTTCTTT.

The rearrangement joins TRBV14 to TRBJ2-3; D unclear. Germline V CDR1 and CDR2: SGHDN, FVKESK. CDR3 length: 11 amino acids. The V end lost 6 bases, the J end lost 13 bases, and 14 bases lay between the germline ends. CDR3 DNA: TGTGCCAGCAGTATCTCGGGCCGGGAGTATTTT. Its protein is CASSISGREYF. Looking up the rest from reference TRBV14 and TRBJ2-3 gives the full variable domain: EAGVTQFPSHSVIEKGQTVTLRCDPISGHDNLYWYRRVMGKEIKFLLHFVKESKQDESGMPNNRFLAERTGGTYSTLKVQPAELEDSGVYFCASSISGREYFGPGTRLTVL.

The rearrangement uses TRBV7-2 and TRBJ1-1, with D possibly matching TRBD1 (5 bases). Trimming left V 5 bases short and J 8 bases short, with 18 bases between. This CDR3 is 14 amino acids long. Germline CDR1 reads SGHTA; CDR2 reads FQGNSA. CDR3 residues: CASSQGQGPPEAFF. For the CDR3, the DNA is TGTGCCAGCAGCCAAGGGCAGGGTCCACCGGAAGCTTTCTTT.

The chain combines TRBV28 with TRBJ1-5; tentatively, D is TRBD1 (6 bases). Trimming pared 10 bases from V and 2 bases from J, leaving 15 bases between. The length of the CDR3 is 14 residues. Germline assignment: CDR1 MDHEN and CDR2 SYDVKM. The CDR3 loop is CAIGTLVGNQPQHF. For the CDR3, the DNA is TGTGCCATCGGGACACTCGTAGGCAATCAGCCCCAGCATTTT.

As for this clone: The sample holds other DNA sequences that translate to the same CDR3. The chain couples TRBV29-1 to TRBJ1-3; no definite D call. There are 12 residues in the CDR3. CDR1 and CDR2 from the germline V gene are SQVTM and ANQGSEA. Between the trimmed V and J ends, which lost 4 bases and 1 base, there was a span of 5 bases. In DNA form, the CDR3 reads TGCAGCGTTGCAGCATCTGGAAACACCATATATTTT. Translated, it gives CSVAASGNTIYF.

The chain carries TRBV15 and TRBJ1-4; D is unclear. The CDR3 loop spans 14 amino acids. Germline CDR1 reads LNHNV; CDR2 reads YYDKDF (reference sequence). Trimming cost V 0 bases and J 5 bases, with 7 bases left between them. The CDR3 nucleotides read TGTGCCACCAGCAGAGACTGGGCAAATGAAAAACTGTTTTTT. Translating it yields CATSRDWANEKLFF.

This clone was recorded only once. A much larger clone is a single base away; this may be a read error. The chain has TRBV6-5 and TRBJ2-5, with TRBD1 matching 9 bases. Germline V lookup: CDR1 MNHEY, CDR2 SVGAGI. V lost 5 bases to trimming and J lost 4 bases; unmatched junction nucleotides: 2. The CDR3 extends over 13 amino acids. CDR3 protein: CASSPGQGETQYF. The CDR3 DNA is TGTGCCAGCAGTCCGGGACAGGGAGAGACCCAGTACTTC.

The chain joins TRBV28 to TRBJ1-1; D remains unclear. V lost 8 bases, J lost 8 bases, and 15 bases lay in between. The length of the CDR3 is 12 residues. From germline, CDR1 is MDHEN and CDR2 SYDVKM. The CDR3 DNA follows: TGTGCCAGCCTCTCTCATTGGAGAGAAGCTTTCTTT. Protein product: CASLSHWREAFF.